Given below is one T cell receptor (beta chain) in context. Its matching antigen is unknown. The data stem from a study of immune evolution from preneoplasia to lung adenocarcinoma. Study outcomes and limitations: T cell clonality was higher in KRAS-mutant than EGFR-mutant or wild-type nodules. Top clone frequencies peaked in normal lung, apparently declining through invasive adenocarcinoma.

The protocol was immunoSEQ multiplex PCR, while the TCRdb copy is restricted to in-frame clones and leaves out a portion. This table has over 11,000 clones, approximately 80% appearing once. This receptor was identified in a person aged 65 to 85 with lung adenocarcinoma. The sequencing sample was made of FFPE minimally invasive lung adenocarcinoma tissue.

For the CDR3, the DNA is TGCGCCAGCAGCCTACACGATGAAGCTTTCTTT. It specifies CASSLHDEAFF. The chain combines TRBV5-1 with TRBJ1-1; D ambiguous. Deletions cut 4 bases from V and 7 bases from J, with 8 bases between. CDR3 length equals 11 residues. CDR1 SGHRS and CDR2 YFSETQ come from the germline V gene.